This paragraph covers one T cell receptor beta chain sequence. Its target is not known. A read error may account for a junction end that differs from germline. The data were obtained in a study of blood T cells in healthy people across ages. The study, taken as a whole, reports: Higher diversity, along with more naive CD4+ cells, distinguished long-lived donors from aged donors. Diversity estimates drawn from one million T cells were deemed underestimates.

Germline V lookup: CDR1 SGHTA, CDR2 FQGNSA. The CDR3 consists of 14 residues. Donor samples were obtained from healthy Caucasian individuals from Russia, aged about 6 to 100. It was with a sample-barcoded 5' primer and a J-beta primer mix that a second PCR of roughly 6 to 11 cycles was run. TCRdb reprocessed the 5' RACE reads with MiXCR, giving one entry per CDR3 protein. This sample yields around 800,000 distinct CDR3 sequences, of which under 30% are seen a single time; approximately 2.9% belongs to the top ten. These data were also filed under a second study, of T cells of mothers and their children.

What was sequenced was blood. The V call is TRBV7-2, the J call TRBJ2-5; D is unresolved. This sequence originates from a boy younger than 18 in good health. Written as DNA, the CDR3 is TGTGCCAGCAGCTTAGCCCATAGACAAGAGATCCAGTACTTC. Its translation is CASSLAHRQEIQYF.